This T cell receptor (beta chain) was sequenced in a study of shared clonotypes between healthy human individuals. Study as a whole: Two female and a few male donors aged 18 to 49 were enrolled.

V was cut by 2 bases and J by 2 bases, with 9 bases left in between. Germline values: CDR1 MNHEY, CDR2 SVGAGI. CDR3 length: 14 amino acids. The material for each subset, its genomic DNA, was split evenly across several immunoSEQ plates. TCRdb's copy holds only in-frame clones and misses some; the assay was immunoSEQ multiplex PCR. The repertoire holds more than 2 million clones, with about 95% as singletons. Notes on this clone: The sample holds other DNA sequences that translate to the same CDR3.

Terminally differentiated effector memory CD45RA+ cells were excluded from the naive CD8 cells, which were CD45RO-negative and positively selected for CCR7. The sample taken for sequencing was naive CD8+ T cells sorted from blood. The clonotype originates from a man younger than 35 in good health. V and J are TRBV6-5 and TRBJ1-1; tentatively, D is TRBD1 (5 bases). Written as DNA, the CDR3 is TGTGCCAGCAGTTACGACAGTCTTAACACTGAAGCTTTCTTT. Translated: CASSYDSLNTEAFF.